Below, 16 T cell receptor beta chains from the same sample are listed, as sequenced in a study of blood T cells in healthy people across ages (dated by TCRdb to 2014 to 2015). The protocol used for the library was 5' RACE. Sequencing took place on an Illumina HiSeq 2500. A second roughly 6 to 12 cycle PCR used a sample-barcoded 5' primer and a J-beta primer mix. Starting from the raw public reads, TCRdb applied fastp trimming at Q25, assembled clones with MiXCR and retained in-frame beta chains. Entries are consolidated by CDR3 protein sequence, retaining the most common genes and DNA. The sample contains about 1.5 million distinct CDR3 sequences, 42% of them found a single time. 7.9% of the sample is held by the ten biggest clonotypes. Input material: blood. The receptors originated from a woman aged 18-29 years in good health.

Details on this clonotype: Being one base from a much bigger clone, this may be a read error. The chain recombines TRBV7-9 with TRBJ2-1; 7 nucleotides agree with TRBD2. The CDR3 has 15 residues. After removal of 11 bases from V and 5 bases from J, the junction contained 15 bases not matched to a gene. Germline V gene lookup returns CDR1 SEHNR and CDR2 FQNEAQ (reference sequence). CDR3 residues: CAGFTSASGNNEQFF. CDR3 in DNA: TGTGCCGGCTTCACGTCTGCTAGCGGAAACAATGAGCAGTTCTTC.

CDR3 in amino acids: CASSDPLNTEAFF. The CDR3 nucleotides are TGTGCCAGCAGTGATCCTTTGAACACTGAAGCTTTCTTT. V usage is TRBV6-1 and J usage is TRBJ1-1; D is uncertain. V gave up 3 bases and J gave up 0 bases, with 5 bases separating them. Germline CDR1 MNHNS, CDR2 SASEGT. The length of the CDR3 is 13 residues.

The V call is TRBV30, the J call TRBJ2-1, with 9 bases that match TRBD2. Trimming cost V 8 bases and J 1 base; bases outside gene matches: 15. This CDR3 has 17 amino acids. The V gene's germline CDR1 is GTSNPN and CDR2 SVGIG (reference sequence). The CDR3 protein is CARGLSGGPQSYNEQFF. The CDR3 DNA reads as TGTGCCCGGGGGTTAAGCGGGGGGCCCCAGTCCTACAATGAGCAGTTCTTC. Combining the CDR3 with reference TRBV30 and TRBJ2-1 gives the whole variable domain SQTIHQWPATLVQPVGSPLSLECTVEGTSNPNLYWYRQAAGRGLQLLFYSVGIGQISSEVPQNLSASRPQDRQFILSSKKLLLSDSGFYLCARGLSGGPQSYNEQFFGPGTRLTVL.

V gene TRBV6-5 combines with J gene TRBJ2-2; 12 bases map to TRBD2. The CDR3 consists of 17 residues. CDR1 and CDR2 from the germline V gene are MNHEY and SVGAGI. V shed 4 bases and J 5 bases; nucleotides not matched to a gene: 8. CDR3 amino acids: CASSWPSGRARTGELFF. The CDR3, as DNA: TGTGCCAGCAGTTGGCCTAGCGGGAGGGCCCGGACCGGGGAGCTGTTTTTT.

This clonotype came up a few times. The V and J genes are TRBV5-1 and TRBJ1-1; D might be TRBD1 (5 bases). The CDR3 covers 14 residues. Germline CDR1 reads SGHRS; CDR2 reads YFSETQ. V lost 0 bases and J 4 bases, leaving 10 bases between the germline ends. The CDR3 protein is CASSLGDAGTEAFF. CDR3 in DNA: TGCGCCAGCAGCTTGGGGGACGCGGGCACTGAAGCTTTCTTT.

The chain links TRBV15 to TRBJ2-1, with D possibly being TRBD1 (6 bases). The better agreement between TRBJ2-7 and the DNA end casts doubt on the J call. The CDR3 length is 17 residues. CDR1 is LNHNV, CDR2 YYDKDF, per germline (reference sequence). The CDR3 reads CATSPQGTASSYNEQYF. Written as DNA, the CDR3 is TGTGCCACCAGCCCGCAGGGGACCGCGAGCTCCTACAATGAGCAGTACTTC.

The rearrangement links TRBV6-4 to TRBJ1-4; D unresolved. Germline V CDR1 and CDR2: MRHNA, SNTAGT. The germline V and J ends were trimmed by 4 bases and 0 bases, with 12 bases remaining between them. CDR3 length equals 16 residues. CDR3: CASSAQPGSTNEKLFF. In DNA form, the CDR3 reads TGTGCCAGCAGTGCTCAGCCCGGTTCAACTAATGAAAAACTGTTTTTT.

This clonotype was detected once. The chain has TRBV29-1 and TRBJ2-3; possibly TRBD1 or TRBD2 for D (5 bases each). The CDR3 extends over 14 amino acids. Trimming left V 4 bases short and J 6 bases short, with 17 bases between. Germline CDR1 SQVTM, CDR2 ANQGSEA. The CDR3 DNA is TGCAGCGTTGCCAGGGACGGTCCTCGGGATACGCAGTATTTT. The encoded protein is CSVARDGPRDTQYF.

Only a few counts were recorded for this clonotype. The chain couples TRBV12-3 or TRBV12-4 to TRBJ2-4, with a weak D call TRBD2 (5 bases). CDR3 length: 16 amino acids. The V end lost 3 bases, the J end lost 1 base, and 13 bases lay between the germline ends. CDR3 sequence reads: CASSLWSGGAKNIQYF. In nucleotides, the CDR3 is TGTGCCAGCAGTTTGTGGTCGGGCGGGGCCAAAAACATTCAGTACTTC.

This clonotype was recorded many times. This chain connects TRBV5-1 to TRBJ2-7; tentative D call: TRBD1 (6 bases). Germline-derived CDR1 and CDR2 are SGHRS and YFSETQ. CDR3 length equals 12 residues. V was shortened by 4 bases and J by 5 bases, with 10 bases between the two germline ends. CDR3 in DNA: TGCGCCAGCAGCCTGGGACAAAACGAGCAGTACTTC. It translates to CASSLGQNEQYF.

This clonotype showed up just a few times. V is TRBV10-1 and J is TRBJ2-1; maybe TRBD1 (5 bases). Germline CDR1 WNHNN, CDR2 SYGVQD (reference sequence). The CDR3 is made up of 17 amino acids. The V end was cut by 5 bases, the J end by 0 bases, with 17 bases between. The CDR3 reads CASSQDTRAVSYNEQFF. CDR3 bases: TGCGCCAGCAGTCAGGACACTCGGGCCGTCTCCTACAATGAGCAGTTCTTC.

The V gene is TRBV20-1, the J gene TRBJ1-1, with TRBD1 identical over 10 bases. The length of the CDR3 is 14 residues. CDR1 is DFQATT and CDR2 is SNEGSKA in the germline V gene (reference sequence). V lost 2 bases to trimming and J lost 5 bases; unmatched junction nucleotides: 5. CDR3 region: CSARRDRGGTEAFF. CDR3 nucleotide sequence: TGCAGTGCTAGACGGGACAGGGGAGGAACTGAAGCTTTCTTT.

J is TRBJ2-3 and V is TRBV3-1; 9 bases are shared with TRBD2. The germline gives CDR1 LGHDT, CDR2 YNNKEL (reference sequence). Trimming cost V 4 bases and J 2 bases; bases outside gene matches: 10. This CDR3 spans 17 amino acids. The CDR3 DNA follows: TGTGCCAGCAGCCGAAGACGTCTAGCGGGGCCCACAGATACGCAGTATTTT. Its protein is CASSRRRLAGPTDTQYF.

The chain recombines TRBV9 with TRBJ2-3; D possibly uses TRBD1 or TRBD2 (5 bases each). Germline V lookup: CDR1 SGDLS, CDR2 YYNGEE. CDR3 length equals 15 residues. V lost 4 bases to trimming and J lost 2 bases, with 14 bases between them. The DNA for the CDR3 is TGTGCCAGCAGCCCCCGGGACGGGGACACAGATACGCAGTATTTT. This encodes CASSPRDGDTDTQYF.

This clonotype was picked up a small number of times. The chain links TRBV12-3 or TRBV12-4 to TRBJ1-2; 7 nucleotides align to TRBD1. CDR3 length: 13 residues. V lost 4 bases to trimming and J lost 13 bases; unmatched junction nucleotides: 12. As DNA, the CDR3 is TGTGCCAGCAGTTCGGTGACAGGGCTTTATGGCACCTTC. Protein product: CASSSVTGLYGTF.

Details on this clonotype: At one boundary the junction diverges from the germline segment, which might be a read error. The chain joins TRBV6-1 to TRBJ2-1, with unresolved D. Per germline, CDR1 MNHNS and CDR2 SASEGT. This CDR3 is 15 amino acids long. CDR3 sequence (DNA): TGTGCCAGCAGTCCCGCTCGCGGAGCCTACGATGAGCAGTTCTTC. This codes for CASSPARGAYDEQFF.